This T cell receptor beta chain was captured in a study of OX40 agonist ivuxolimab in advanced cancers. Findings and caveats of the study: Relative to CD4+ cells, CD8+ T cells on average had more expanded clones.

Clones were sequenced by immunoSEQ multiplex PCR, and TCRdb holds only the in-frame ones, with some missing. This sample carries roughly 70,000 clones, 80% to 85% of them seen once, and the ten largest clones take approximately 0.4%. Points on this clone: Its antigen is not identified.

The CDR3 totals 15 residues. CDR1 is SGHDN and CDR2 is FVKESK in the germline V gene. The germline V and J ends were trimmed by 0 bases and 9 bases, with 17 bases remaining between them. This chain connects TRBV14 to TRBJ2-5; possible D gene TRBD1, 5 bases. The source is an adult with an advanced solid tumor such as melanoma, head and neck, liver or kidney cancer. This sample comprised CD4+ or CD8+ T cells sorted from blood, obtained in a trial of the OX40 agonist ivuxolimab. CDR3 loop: CASSQDLGREVAQYF. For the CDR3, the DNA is TGTGCCAGCAGCCAAGATTTGGGGCGAGAAGTGGCCCAGTACTTC.